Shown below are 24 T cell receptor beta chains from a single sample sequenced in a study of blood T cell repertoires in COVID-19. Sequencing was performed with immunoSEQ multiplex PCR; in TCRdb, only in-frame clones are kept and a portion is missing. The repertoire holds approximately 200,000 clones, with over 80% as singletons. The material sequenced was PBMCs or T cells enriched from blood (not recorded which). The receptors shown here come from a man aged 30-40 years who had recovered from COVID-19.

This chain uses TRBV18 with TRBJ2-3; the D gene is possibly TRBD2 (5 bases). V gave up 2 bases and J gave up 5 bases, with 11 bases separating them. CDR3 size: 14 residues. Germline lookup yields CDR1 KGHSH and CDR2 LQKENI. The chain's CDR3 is CASSPYQGGDTQYF. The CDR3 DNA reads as TGTGCCAGCTCACCATATCAAGGAGGAGATACGCAGTATTTT.

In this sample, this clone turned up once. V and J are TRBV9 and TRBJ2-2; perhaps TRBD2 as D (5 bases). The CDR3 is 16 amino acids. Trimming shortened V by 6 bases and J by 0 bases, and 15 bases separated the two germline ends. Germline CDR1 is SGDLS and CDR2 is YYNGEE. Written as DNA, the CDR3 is TGTGCCAGCAACCGCGGGCACCAGACGAACACCGGGGAGCTGTTTTTT. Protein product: CASNRGHQTNTGELFF.

CDR3 in amino acids: CASSFLYGRDRTEAFF. The CDR3 DNA is TGTGCCAGCAGCTTTCTTTATGGCCGGGACAGAACTGAAGCTTTCTTT. The rearrangement uses TRBV7-8 and TRBJ1-1, with 7 nucleotides matching TRBD1. The CDR3 runs to 16 residues. V shed 3 bases and J 5 bases; nucleotides not matched to a gene: 12. From germline, CDR1 is SGHVS and CDR2 FQNEAQ.

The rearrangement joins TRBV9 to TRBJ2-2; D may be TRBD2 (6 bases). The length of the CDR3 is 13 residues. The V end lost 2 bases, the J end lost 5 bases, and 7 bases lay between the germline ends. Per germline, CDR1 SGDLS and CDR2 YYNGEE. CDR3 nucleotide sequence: TGTGCCAGCAGCGTGCGGGGAACCGGGGAGCTGTTTTTT. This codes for CASSVRGTGELFF.

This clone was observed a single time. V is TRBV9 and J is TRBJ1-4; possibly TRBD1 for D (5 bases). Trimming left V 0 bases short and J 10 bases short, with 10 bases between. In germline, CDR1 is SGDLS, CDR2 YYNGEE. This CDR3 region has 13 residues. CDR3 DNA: TGTGCCAGCAGCGTAGCTTGGGGGGGAAAACTGTTTTTT. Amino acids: CASSVAWGGKLFF.

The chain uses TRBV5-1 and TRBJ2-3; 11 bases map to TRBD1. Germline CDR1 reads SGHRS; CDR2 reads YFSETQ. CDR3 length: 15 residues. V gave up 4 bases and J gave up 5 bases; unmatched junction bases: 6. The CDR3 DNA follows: TGCGCCAGCAGCAGCCGGGACAGGGGGGGAGATACGCAGTATTTT. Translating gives CASSSRDRGGDTQYF.

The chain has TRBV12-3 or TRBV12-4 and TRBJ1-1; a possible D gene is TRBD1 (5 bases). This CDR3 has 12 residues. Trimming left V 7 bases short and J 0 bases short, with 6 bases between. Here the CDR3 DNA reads TGTGCCAGCAAGGGGCTGAACACTGAAGCTTTCTTT. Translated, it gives CASKGLNTEAFF.

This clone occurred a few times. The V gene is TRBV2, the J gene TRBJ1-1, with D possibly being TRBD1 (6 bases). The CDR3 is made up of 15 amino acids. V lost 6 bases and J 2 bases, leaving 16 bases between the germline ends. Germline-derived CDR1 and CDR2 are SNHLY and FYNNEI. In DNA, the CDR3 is TGTGCCAGCAGCTATCCAGGGGCACCCAACACTGAAGCTTTCTTT. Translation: CASSYPGAPNTEAFF.

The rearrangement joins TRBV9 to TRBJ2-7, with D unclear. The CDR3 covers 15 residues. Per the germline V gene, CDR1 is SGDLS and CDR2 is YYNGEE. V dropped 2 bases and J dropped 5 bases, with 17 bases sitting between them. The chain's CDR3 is CASSVRFSSRDEQYF. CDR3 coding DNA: TGTGCCAGCAGCGTTAGGTTTTCGTCCCGGGACGAGCAGTACTTC.

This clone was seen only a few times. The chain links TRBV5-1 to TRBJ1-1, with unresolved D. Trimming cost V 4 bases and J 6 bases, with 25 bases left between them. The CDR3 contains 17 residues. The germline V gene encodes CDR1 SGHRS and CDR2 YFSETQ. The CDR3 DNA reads TGCGCCAGCAGCCCCGGTCCCACGAGGGATGCCGGCGCTGAAGCTTTCTTT. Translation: CASSPGPTRDAGAEAFF. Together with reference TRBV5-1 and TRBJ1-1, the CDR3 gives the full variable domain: KAGVTQTPRYLIKTRGQQVTLSCSPISGHRSVSWYQQTPGQGLQFLFEYFSETQRNKGNFPGRFSGRQFSNSRSEMNVSTLELGDSALYLCASSPGPTRDAGAEAFFGQGTRLTVV.

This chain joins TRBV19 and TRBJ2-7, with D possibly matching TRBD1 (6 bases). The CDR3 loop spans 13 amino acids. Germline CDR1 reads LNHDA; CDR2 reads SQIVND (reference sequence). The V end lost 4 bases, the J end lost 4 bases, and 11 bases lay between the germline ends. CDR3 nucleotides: TGTGCCAGTAGTACTCAGACAGGATACGAGCAGTACTTC. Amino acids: CASSTQTGYEQYF.

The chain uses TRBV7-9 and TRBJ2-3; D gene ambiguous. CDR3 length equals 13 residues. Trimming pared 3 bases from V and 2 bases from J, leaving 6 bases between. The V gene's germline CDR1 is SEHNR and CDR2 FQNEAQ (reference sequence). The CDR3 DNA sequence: TGTGCCAGCAGCTTGGGCTTCACAGATACGCAGTATTTT. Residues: CASSLGFTDTQYF.

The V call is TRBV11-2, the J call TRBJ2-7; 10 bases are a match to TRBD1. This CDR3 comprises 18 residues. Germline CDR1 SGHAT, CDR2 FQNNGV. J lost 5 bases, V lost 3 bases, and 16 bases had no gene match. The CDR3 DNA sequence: TGTGCCAGCAGCTTGCGGAGGAACGGAGGGACAGGGGTCCACGAGCAGTACTTC. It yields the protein CASSLRRNGGTGVHEQYF.

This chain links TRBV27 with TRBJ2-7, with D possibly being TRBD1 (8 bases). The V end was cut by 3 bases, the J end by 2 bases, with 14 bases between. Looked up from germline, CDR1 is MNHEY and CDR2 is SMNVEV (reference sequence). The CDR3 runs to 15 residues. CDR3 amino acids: CASSLGTGGAYEQYF. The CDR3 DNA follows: TGTGCCAGCAGTTTGGGAACAGGGGGGGCCTACGAGCAGTACTTC.

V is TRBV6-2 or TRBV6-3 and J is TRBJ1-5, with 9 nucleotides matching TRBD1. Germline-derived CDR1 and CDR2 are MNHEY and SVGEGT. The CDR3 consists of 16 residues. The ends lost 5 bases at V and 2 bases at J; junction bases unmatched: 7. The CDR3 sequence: CASSQTRDRGNQPQHF. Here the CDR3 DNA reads TGTGCCAGCAGTCAAACCCGGGACAGGGGCAATCAGCCCCAGCATTTT.

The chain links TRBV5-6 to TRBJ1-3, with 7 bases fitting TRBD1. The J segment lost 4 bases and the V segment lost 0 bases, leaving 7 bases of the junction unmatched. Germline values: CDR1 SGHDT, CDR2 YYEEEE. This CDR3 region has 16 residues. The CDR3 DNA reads TGTGCCAGCAGCTTGGCAATGGACAGGTCCGGAAACACCATATATTTT. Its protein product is CASSLAMDRSGNTIYF.

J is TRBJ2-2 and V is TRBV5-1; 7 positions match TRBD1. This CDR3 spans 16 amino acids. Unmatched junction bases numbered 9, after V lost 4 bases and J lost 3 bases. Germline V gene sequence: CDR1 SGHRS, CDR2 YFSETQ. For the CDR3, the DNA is TGCGCCAGCAGCACACAGACAGGGAAGTACACCGGGGAGCTGTTTTTT. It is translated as CASSTQTGKYTGELFF.

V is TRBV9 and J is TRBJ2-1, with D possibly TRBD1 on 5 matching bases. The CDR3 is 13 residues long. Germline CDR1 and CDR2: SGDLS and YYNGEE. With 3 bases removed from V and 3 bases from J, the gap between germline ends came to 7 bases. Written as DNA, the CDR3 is TGTGCCAGCAGCGCCGACAGCTACAATGAGCAGTTCTTC. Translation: CASSADSYNEQFF.

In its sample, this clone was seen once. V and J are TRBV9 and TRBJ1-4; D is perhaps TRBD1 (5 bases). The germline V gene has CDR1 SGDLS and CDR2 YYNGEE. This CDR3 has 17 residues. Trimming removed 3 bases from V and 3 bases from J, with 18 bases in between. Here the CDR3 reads CASSAGHFFKSNEKLFF. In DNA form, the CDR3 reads TGTGCCAGCAGCGCCGGACATTTCTTTAAGTCTAATGAAAAACTGTTTTTT.

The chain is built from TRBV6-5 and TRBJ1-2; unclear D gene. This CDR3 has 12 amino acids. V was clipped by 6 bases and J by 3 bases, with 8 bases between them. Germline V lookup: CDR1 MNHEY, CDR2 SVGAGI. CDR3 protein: CASSRRDYGYTF. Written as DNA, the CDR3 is TGTGCCAGCAGCCGACGGGACTATGGCTACACCTTC.

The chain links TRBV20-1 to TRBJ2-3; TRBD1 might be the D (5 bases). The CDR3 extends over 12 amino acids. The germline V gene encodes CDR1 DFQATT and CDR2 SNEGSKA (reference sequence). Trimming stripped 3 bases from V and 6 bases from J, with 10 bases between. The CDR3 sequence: CSASLGPDTQYF. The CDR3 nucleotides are TGCAGTGCTAGTCTGGGGCCGGATACGCAGTATTTT.

The chain's CDR3 is CASSLAAGVGGELFF. DNA for the CDR3: TGTGCCAGCAGCTTAGCGGCCGGGGTAGGCGGGGAGCTGTTTTTT. The rearrangement links TRBV11-3 to TRBJ2-2; weak D call: TRBD2 (5 bases). The V gene lost 1 base and the J gene lost 7 bases, with 13 bases spanning the gap. The length of the CDR3 is 15 residues. Germline V gene lookup returns CDR1 SGHNT and CDR2 YENEEA.

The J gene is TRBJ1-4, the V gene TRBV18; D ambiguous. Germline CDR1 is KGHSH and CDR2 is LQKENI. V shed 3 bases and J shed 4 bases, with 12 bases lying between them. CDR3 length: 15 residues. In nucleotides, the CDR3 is TGTGCCAGCTCACCGATCGGGATGGGTAATGAAAAACTGTTTTTT. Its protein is CASSPIGMGNEKLFF.

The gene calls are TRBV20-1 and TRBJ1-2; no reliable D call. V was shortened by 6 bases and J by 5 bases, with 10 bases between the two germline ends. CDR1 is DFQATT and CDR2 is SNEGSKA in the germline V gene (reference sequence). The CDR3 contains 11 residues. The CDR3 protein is CSARKEYGYTF. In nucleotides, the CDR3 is TGCAGTGCGAGGAAGGAGTATGGCTACACCTTC.